This T cell receptor beta chain was obtained from a study of beta chain features in type 1 diabetes. V lost 7 bases, J lost 5 bases, and 9 bases stayed unmatched. The CDR3 consists of 13 residues. Germline CDR1 is SQVTM and CDR2 is ANQGSEA. Study results and caveats: There were fewer insertions and more deletions at the VDJ junctions of type 1 diabetes patients. Resolution of whether HLA type affects TCRB rearrangement was not achieved here.

In regard to this clone: Its specificity is unknown.

Every isolated RNA sample was fully reverse transcribed, so sequencing captured expressed TCRB transcripts. Sequencing used immunoSEQ multiplex PCR; TCRdb keeps in-frame clones, though not all of them. The table records 350,000 or so clones, around 20% of them present only once. There was one heparinised blood draw per donor, averaging roughly 110 mL. Sequenced material: naive CD4+ T cells from blood. The clonotype originates from a woman aged 18 to 35 in good health. This chain links TRBV29-1 with TRBJ1-1, with TRBD1 identical over 8 bases. The CDR3 region is CSGRQGRGTEAFF. CDR3 DNA: TGCAGCGGAAGACAGGGGAGAGGGACTGAAGCTTTCTTT.